This T cell receptor beta chain derives from a study of cytomegalovirus exposure and HLA in healthy donors. A remark on this clone: Its target is unknown.

After removal of 2 bases from V and 3 bases from J, the junction contained 5 bases not matched to a gene. The germline gives CDR1 ENHRY, CDR2 SYGVKD. The CDR3 sequence is 15 residues long. With 60 Vbeta and 13 Jbeta primers, the PCR was carried out. Measured with immunoSEQ multiplex PCR; TCRdb has only the in-frame clones, and not every one. The repertoire holds 150,000 to 200,000 clones, with roughly 71% as singletons. The study, taken as a whole, reports: Rare TCR sequences dominated, though some public TCRs recurred in many donors. Certain indistinguishable V segments, among them TRBV6-2 and TRBV6-3, were excluded. Through in vitro validation, a few CMV-associated chains were shown to be specific for CMV antigens.

The V gene is TRBV10-3, the J gene TRBJ1-1; TRBD1 matches 8 bases. The source is a woman between 50 and 59 years old in good health and CMV-seropositive. Sequences were obtained from PBMCs. CDR3 region: CAISERATGDTEAFF. CDR3 nucleotide sequence: TGTGCCATCAGTGAGAGGGCGACAGGGGACACTGAAGCTTTCTTT.